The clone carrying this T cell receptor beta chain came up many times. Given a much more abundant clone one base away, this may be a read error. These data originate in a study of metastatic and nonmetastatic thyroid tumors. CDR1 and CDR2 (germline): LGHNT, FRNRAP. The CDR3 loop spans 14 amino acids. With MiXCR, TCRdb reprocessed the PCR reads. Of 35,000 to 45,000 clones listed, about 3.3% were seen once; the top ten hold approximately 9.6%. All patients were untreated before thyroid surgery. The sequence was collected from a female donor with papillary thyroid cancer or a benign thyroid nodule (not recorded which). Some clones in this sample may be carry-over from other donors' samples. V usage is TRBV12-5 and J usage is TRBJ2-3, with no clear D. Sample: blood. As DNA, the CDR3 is TGTGCTAGTGGTTTCCGGGCTAATCCAGATGCGCAGTATTTT. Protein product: CASGFRANPDAQYF.